This T cell receptor beta chain was retrieved from a study of breast tumors, draining lymph nodes, adjacent tissues. The germline V gene encodes CDR1 SGHDT and CDR2 YYEEEE. This CDR3 comprises 15 residues. Between the trimmed V and J ends, which lost 2 bases and 5 bases, there was a span of 17 bases. This clonotype was observed at least ten times. What it recognizes is unknown. Samples came from axillary lymph nodes draining the breast cancer. TCRdb ran MiXCR on the multiplex PCR reads and lists one entry per CDR3 protein. The sample records under 300,000 distinct CDR3 sequences, less than 35% being singletons. Study outcomes and limitations: Luminal-like breast cancer showed significantly higher tumor–nontumor repertoire similarity than basal-like. Data only fit, rather than demonstrated, lymph node origin of most tumor T cells. Compared with lymph nodes, tumors were less diverse; compared with nontumor tissue, more. Data fit most tumor T cells coming from lymph node, expanding in tumor.

This clonotype was sampled from a female donor with breast cancer. Some clones in this sample may be carry-over from other donors' samples. Input material: axillary lymph node tissue. The chain joins TRBV5-6 to TRBJ2-7; D possibly matches TRBD1 or TRBD2 (5 bases each). The CDR3 DNA is TGTGCCAGCAGCTTTCTGGGACCCACCCTGAACGAGCAGTACTTC. This translates into CASSFLGPTLNEQYF.